The present entry profiles one TCR beta chain with its context. The specificity of this receptor is unknown. Base qualities are not provided; no much larger clone lies one nucleotide away. At one collaborating source in Seattle, patients were enrolled during active infection and were followed longitudinally through the course of disease. Each collaborating institution followed its own protocols to collect whole blood in K2EDTA tubes. For TCRbeta analysis, collaborators shipped samples in one of three forms: frozen whole blood, isolated PBMCs, or DNA extracted from either of those sample types. This entry belongs to a study of blood T cell repertoires in COVID-19 (dated by TCRdb to between 2020 and 2021). In the study overall: The collaborator samples originated in the United States, Italy and Spain and spanned the acute and convalescent phases of COVID-19. The prospective study material was composed of cDNA or gDNA derived from T cells, B-cell-depleted T cells, or PBMCs. Subjects who had been exposed to COVID-19, were actively infected with it, or had recovered from it provided the deeply sampled blood TCRbeta repertoires that made up the dataset. The repertoires were released in a freely available public database meant as a resource for research on the immune response to SARS-CoV-2. The samples were drawn from the first 160 participants of the ongoing ImmuneRACE study and from 950 to 1,500 subjects provided by 6 global collaborators. Sample metadata almost always included a de-identified subject ID, COVID-19 status, age in years and sex. Where HLA class I and class II types were available, the types were taken from metadata supplied by the sample provider, not from assay-based typing. Overall results and qualifications from the work: Clinical and demographic metadata were provided uncurated, with the amount varying by source and participant.

TCRbeta CDR3 regions were amplified from genomic DNA by means of the immunoSEQ Assay, a bias-controlled multiplex PCR. The original pipeline was this. Nucleated cell counts per sample were estimated from amplification of reference gene primers within the assay. Sequence reads were collapsed and filtered to measure the absolute abundance of every unique TCRbeta CDR3 rearrangement. Productive Simpson clonality was computed per sample as the square root of Simpson's diversity index over productive rearrangements. Not all clones reach the TCRdb copy of this immuneACCESS table, which keeps in-frame sequences only. Checked studies attribute under half of the gap to unresolved V genes and leave the rest unexplained. V and J calls and clone size follow that table, whereas D and trimming were derived from the DNA. This sample lists some 120,000 clones; approximately 74% were detected once. 6% of the sample is taken by the ten largest.

The junction shows trimming of 3 bases on V and 0 bases on J, plus 8 bases between the germline ends. The germline V gene specifies MDHEN as CDR1 and SYDVKM as CDR2. From the cysteine through the phenylalanine, the CDR3 covers 15 amino acids. Only the CDR3 DNA stays, 45 bases, in frame from base 1. The sample comprised peripheral blood. The receptor was derived from a man older than 75 with COVID-19, enrolled during active disease. The chain uses TRBV28 and TRBJ2-2; the D gene cannot be resolved reliably. The CDR3: CASSLPGTNTGELFF. The DNA sequence is given as TGTGCCAGCAGTTTGCCAGGCACGAACACCGGGGAGCTGTTTTTT.